One sample yielded the 2 T cell receptor beta chains listed below, sequenced in a study of beta chain features in type 1 diabetes. Overall study findings and caveats: Moderate but significant shortening of TCRB CDR3s was recorded in all four CD4+ subsets from Type 1 diabetes patients.

The investigators reverse transcribed all of the isolated RNA, so they sequenced expressed TCRB transcripts. Generated by immunoSEQ multiplex PCR, the TCRdb table keeps only in-frame clones and is missing some. The data show a few hundred thousand clones, roughly 20% seen once. These receptors' antigens are unknown. Sequencing used naive CD4+ T cells from blood. The receptors derive from a woman between 35 and 50 years old with type 1 diabetes.

The table lists this clone with a few counts. J is TRBJ2-1 and V is TRBV29-1, with 12 bases aligning to TRBD2. The V gene end was trimmed by 7 bases and the J gene end by 6 bases; junction bases not matched to a gene: 4. The CDR3 runs to 13 residues. CDR1 is SQVTM and CDR2 is ANQGSEA in the germline V gene. The CDR3 is CSGMTSGSNEQFF. The CDR3 bases are TGCAGCGGGATGACTAGCGGGAGCAATGAGCAGTTCTTC.

This clone came up a few times. The chain couples TRBV7-9 to TRBJ1-2, with 9 bases matching TRBD1. The V segment lost 1 base and the J segment 4 bases; nucleotides outside the gene matches: 4. The CDR3 contains 15 residues. Germline assignment: CDR1 SEHNR and CDR2 FQNEAQ (reference sequence). The CDR3 loop is CASSLGDRVGYGYTF. The CDR3 bases are TGTGCCAGCAGCTTAGGGGACAGGGTCGGCTATGGCTACACCTTC.